This T cell receptor beta chain was sequenced in a study of blood T cells in healthy people across ages. For the second PCR, which ran for roughly 6 to 12 cycles, a sample-barcoded 5' primer and a J-beta primer mix were used. TCRdb used MiXCR to reprocess the 5' RACE reads, holding one entry per CDR3 protein. This table has 800,000 to 1,300,000 distinct CDR3 sequences, under 30% appearing once. The germline V gene encodes CDR1 SGHNT and CDR2 YENEEA. The CDR3 extends over 16 amino acids. Germline trimming cut 5 bases from V and 3 bases from J; bases unmatched to any gene: 3. These sequences were also reported in another study, on T cells of mothers and their children.

The sample taken for sequencing was blood. The TCR was taken from a girl aged 2 to 10 in good health. This sequence joins TRBV11-3 and TRBJ2-3; 15 bases match TRBD2. In DNA form, the CDR3 reads TGTGCCAGCAGCCCTGGGACTAGCGGGAGGACAGATACGCAGTATTTT. Residues: CASSPGTSGRTDTQYF.